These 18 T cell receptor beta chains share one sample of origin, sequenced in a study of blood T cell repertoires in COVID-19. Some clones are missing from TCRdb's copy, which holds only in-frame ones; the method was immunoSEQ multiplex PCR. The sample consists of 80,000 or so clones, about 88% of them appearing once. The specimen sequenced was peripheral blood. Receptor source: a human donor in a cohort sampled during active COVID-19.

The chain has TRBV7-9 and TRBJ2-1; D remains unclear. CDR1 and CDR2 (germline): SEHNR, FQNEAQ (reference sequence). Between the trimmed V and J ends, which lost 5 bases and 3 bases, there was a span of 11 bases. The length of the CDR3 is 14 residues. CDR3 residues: CASSMPRVYNEQFF. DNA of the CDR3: TGTGCCAGCAGCATGCCCCGGGTCTACAATGAGCAGTTCTTC.

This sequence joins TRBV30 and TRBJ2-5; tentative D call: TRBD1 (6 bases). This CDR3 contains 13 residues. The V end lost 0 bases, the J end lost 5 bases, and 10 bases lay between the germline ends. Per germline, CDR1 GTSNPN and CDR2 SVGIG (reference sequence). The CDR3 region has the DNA TGTGCCTGGAGTGTTTACAGGGTTGAGACCCAGTACTTC. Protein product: CAWSVYRVETQYF.

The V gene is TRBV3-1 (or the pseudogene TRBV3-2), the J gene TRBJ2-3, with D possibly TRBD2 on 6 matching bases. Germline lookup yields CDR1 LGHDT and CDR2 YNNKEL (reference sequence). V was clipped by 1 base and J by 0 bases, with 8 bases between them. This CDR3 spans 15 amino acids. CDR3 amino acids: CASSQVGSSTDTQYF. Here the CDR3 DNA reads TGTGCCAGCAGCCAAGTCGGGAGTAGCACAGATACGCAGTATTTT.

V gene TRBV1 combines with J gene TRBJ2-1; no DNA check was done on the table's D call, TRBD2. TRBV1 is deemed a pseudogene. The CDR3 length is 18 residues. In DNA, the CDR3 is TGCACCAGCAGCCAAGAGGATTGCGATAGACTCTCCTACAATGAGCAGTTCTTC. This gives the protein CTSSQEDCDRLSYNEQFF.

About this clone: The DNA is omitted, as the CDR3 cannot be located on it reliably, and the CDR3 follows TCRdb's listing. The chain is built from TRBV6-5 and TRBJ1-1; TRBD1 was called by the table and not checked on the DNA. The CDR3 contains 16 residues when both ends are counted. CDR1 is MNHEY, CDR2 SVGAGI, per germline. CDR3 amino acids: CASSSSTGGSGTEAFF.

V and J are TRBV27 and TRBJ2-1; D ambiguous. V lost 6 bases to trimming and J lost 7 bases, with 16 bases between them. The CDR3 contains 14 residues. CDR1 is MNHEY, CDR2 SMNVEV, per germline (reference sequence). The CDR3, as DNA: TGTGCCAGCAGCAAAGACTCGTTTAGGAATGAGCAGTTCTTC. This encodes CASSKDSFRNEQFF.

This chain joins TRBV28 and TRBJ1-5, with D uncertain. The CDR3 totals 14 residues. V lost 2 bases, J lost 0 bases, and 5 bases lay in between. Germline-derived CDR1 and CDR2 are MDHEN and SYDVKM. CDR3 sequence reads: CASSLQVSNQPQHF. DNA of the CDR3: TGTGCCAGCAGTTTACAGGTTAGCAATCAGCCCCAGCATTTT.

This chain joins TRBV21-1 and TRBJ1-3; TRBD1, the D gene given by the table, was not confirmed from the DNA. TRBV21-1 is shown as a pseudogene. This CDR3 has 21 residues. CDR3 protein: CASSKARGQGKTGLSGNTIYF. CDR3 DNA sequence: TGTGCCAGCAGCAAAGCCCGGGGACAGGGGAAAACTGGGCTCTCTGGAAACACCATATATTTT.

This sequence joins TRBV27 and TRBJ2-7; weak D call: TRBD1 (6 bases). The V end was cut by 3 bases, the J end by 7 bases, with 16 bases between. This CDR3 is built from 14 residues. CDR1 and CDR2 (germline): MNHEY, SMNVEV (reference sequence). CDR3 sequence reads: CASSFRDTVREQYF. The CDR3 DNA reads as TGTGCCAGCAGTTTTCGGGACACCGTGAGAGAGCAGTACTTC.

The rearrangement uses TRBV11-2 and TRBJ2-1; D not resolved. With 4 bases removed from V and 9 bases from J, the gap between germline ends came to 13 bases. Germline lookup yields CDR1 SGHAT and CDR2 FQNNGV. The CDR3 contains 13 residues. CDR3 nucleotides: TGTGCCAGCAGCTCAGACCGCGCAGGTGAGCAGTTCTTC. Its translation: CASSSDRAGEQFF.

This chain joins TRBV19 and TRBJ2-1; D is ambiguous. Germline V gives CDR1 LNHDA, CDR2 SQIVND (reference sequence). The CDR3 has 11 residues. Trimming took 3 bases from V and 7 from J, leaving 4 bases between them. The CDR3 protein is CASSMRNEQFF. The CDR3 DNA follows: TGTGCCAGTAGTATGAGAAATGAGCAGTTCTTC.

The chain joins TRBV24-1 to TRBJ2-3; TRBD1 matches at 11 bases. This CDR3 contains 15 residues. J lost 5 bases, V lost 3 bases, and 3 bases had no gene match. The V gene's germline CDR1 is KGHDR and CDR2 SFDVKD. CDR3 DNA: TGTGCCACCAGTGATGGCGGGACAGGGGGAGATACGCAGTATTTT. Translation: CATSDGGTGGDTQYF.

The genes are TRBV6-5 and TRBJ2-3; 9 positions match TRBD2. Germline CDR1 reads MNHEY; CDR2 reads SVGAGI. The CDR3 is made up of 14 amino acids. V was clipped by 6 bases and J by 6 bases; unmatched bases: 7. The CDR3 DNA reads TGTGCCAGCAGCGCGGGGGGGAGCGTGGATACGCAGTATTTT. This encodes CASSAGGSVDTQYF.

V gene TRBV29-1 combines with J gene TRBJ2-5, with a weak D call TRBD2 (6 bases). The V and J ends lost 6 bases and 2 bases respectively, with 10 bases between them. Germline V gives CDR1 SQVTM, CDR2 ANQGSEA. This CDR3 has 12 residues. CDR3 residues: CSVRDSQETQYF. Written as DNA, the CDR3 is TGCAGCGTCCGGGACTCACAAGAGACCCAGTACTTC.

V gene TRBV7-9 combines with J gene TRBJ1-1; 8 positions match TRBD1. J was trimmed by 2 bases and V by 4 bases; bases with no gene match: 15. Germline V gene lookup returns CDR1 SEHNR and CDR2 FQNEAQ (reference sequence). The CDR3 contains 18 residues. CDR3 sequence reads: CASSYRQGRRVDNTEAFF. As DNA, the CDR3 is TGTGCCAGCAGCTACCGACAGGGGAGGAGGGTGGATAACACTGAAGCTTTCTTT. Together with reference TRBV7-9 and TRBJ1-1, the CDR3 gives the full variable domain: DTGVSQNPRHKITKRGQNVTFRCDPISEHNRLYWYRQTLGQGPEFLTYFQNEAQLEKSRLLSDRFSAERPKGSFSTLEIQRTEQGDSAMYLCASSYRQGRRVDNTEAFFGQGTRLTVV.

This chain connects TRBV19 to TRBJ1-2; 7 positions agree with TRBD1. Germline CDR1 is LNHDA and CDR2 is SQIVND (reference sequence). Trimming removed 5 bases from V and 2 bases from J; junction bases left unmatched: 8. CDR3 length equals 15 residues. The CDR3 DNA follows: TGTGCCAGTAGTGCCCCCCCGACAGGGAACTATGGCTACACCTTC. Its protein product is CASSAPPTGNYGYTF.

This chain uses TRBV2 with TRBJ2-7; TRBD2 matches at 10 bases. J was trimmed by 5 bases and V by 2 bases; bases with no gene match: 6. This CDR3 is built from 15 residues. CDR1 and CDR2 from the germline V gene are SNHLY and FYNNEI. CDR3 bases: TGTGCCAGCAGTGAAACGTCTAGCGGGAGCGACGAGCAGTACTTC. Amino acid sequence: CASSETSSGSDEQYF. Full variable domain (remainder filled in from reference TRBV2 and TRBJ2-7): EPEVTQTPSHQVTQMGQEVILRCVPISNHLYFYWYRQILGQKVEFLVSFYNNEISEKSEIFDDQFSVERPDGSNFTLKIRSTKLEDSAMYFCASSETSSGSDEQYFGPGTRLTVT.

CDR3 DNA sequence: TGTGCCAGCAGTTACGGGAGGATTAACTATGGCTACACCTTC. It yields the protein CASSYGRINYGYTF. The J gene is TRBJ1-2, the V gene TRBV6-5; D is unresolved. Per the germline V gene, CDR1 is MNHEY and CDR2 is SVGAGI. The CDR3 loop spans 14 amino acids. V was cut by 2 bases and J by 1 base, with 8 bases left in between.